Presented here are 10 T cell receptor beta chains from one specimen sequenced in a study of T cell changes during pregnancy in multiple sclerosis. Clones were sequenced by immunoSEQ multiplex PCR, and TCRdb holds only the in-frame ones, with some missing. The table includes about 39,000 clones, approximately 90% detected once. The material was CD8+ T cells from peripheral blood mononuclear cells, obtained in the first trimester of pregnancy. The receptors were gathered from a female donor with multiple sclerosis, enrolled in a pregnancy study.

The rearrangement uses TRBV11-2 and TRBJ2-7; D is perhaps TRBD2 (6 bases). Germline CDR1 SGHAT, CDR2 FQNNGV. This CDR3 comprises 19 residues. The V and J ends lost 3 bases and 5 bases respectively, with 29 bases between them. The CDR3 DNA reads as TGTGCCAGCAGCTTGGGGGGACTTTTGAGCCCGGAAGTTGTCGACGAGCAGTACTTC. Translation: CASSLGGLLSPEVVDEQYF.

J is TRBJ2-5 and V is TRBV7-2; D unclear. V dropped 3 bases and J dropped 3 bases, with 11 bases sitting between them. This CDR3 is built from 14 residues. Germline-derived CDR1 and CDR2 are SGHTA and FQGNSA. CDR3 sequence (DNA): TGTGCCAGCAGCTTGAGTCACGTCGAAGAGACCCAGTACTTC. As protein: CASSLSHVEETQYF.

In regard to this clone: This CDR3 is also generated by other DNA sequences in the sample. The gene calls are TRBV7-8 and TRBJ2-7, with 8 positions matching TRBD2. The CDR3 sequence is 14 residues long. Germline V gene sequence: CDR1 SGHVS, CDR2 FQNEAQ. With 5 bases clipped from V and 5 bases from J, the junction kept 8 bases outside the gene matches. The CDR3 here is CASSQGLGVHEQYF. The CDR3 nucleotides are TGTGCCAGCAGCCAGGGACTAGGTGTCCACGAGCAGTACTTC.

This chain uses TRBV11-2 with TRBJ1-2; 8 bases map to TRBD1. CDR3 length: 13 residues. Per germline, CDR1 SGHAT and CDR2 FQNNGV. The V segment lost 1 base and the J segment 8 bases; nucleotides outside the gene matches: 3. In DNA form, the CDR3 reads TGTGCCAGCAGCTTAGGGACAGGGCTCGGCTACACCTTC. Translated: CASSLGTGLGYTF.

V and J are TRBV6-6 and TRBJ1-2, with D possibly TRBD1 on 6 matching bases. This CDR3 has 16 amino acids. Trimming cost V 0 bases and J 4 bases, with 15 bases left between them. Per the germline V gene, CDR1 is MNHNY and CDR2 is SVGAGI (reference sequence). The CDR3, as DNA: TGTGCCAGCAGTTACTCAGGGCAGGGGAACCCCTATGGCTACACCTTC. It specifies CASSYSGQGNPYGYTF.

The chain recombines TRBV30 with TRBJ2-7, with 11 bases that match TRBD1. Unmatched junction bases numbered 3, after V lost 1 base and J lost 4 bases. The length of the CDR3 is 14 residues. The germline V gene encodes CDR1 GTSNPN and CDR2 SVGIG (reference sequence). The chain's CDR3 is CAWSAGTGGYEQYF. The CDR3 coding sequence is TGTGCCTGGAGTGCCGGGACAGGGGGTTACGAGCAGTACTTC. The entire variable domain, with the rest obtained from reference TRBV30 and TRBJ2-7, is as follows: SQTIHQWPATLVQPVGSPLSLECTVEGTSNPNLYWYRQAAGRGLQLLFYSVGIGQISSEVPQNLSASRPQDRQFILSSKKLLLSDSGFYLCAWSAGTGGYEQYFGPGTRLTVT.

The V gene is TRBV19, the J gene TRBJ1-3; 7 bases map to TRBD1. The germline CDR1 and CDR2 sequences are LNHDA and SQIVND (reference sequence). J gave up 2 bases and V 8 bases, and 0 bases lay outside the gene matches. This CDR3 is built from 12 residues. The CDR3 DNA reads TGTGCCAGTGGGACAGCTGGAAACACCATATATTTT. Its protein is CASGTAGNTIYF.

A single count supports this clone. CDR3 DNA: TGTGCCAGCAGCGGCGCGACCTCAGGGGCTATAAGGTCCTACGAGCAGTACTTC. Encoded protein: CASSGATSGAIRSYEQYF. This chain links TRBV7-9 with TRBJ2-7; maybe TRBD1 (6 bases). This CDR3 comprises 18 residues. In germline, CDR1 is SEHNR, CDR2 FQNEAQ (reference sequence). V was clipped by 5 bases and J by 1 base, with 24 bases between them. Looking up the rest from reference TRBV7-9 and TRBJ2-7 gives the full variable domain: DTGVSQNPRHKITKRGQNVTFRCDPISEHNRLYWYRQTLGQGPEFLTYFQNEAQLEKSRLLSDRFSAERPKGSFSTLEIQRTEQGDSAMYLCASSGATSGAIRSYEQYFGPGTRLTVT.

In its sample, this clone was seen once. This chain links TRBV4-2 with TRBJ2-1, with TRBD2 matching 11 bases. V shed 0 bases and J 6 bases; nucleotides not matched to a gene: 4. CDR1 and CDR2 (germline): LGHNA, YNFKEQ. This CDR3 is built from 16 residues. CDR3 nucleotide sequence: TGTGCCAGCAGCCAAGAATCTAGCGGGGGGCCCAATGAGCAGTTCTTC. This codes for CASSQESSGGPNEQFF.

The CDR3 DNA follows: TGTGCCAGCAGTGACGGGCGCGGGGGGAACAATGAGCAGTTCTTC. Translating gives CASSDGRGGNNEQFF. The chain employs TRBV6-4 and TRBJ2-1, with TRBD2 matching 8 bases. Losses at the gene ends were 2 bases for V and 5 bases for J; bases not matched to a gene: 5. This CDR3 has 15 residues. Germline lookup yields CDR1 MRHNA and CDR2 SNTAGT.